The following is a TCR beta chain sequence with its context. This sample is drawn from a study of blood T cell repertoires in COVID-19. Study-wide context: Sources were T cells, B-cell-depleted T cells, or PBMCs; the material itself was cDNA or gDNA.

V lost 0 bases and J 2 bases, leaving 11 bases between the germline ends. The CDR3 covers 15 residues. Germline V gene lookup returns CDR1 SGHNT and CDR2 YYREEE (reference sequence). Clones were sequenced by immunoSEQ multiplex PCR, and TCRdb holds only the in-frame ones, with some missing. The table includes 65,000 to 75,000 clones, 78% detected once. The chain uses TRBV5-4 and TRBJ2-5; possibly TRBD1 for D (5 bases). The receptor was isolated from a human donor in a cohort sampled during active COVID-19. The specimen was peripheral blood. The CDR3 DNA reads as TGTGCCAGCAGCTTGGGGGGCGCGAGGCAAGAGACCCAGTACTTC. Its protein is CASSLGGARQETQYF.